A single sample gave rise to the 29 T cell receptor beta chains below, sequenced in a study of T cell repertoires in cytomegalovirus infection (dated by TCRdb to between 2017 and 2020). The sample was run on an Illumina HiSeq 1500. The public sequencing data were trimmed at Q25 with fastp and processed into clonotypes with MiXCR by TCRdb, which kept only in-frame beta chains. Each record represents a unique CDR3 protein, reported with the most common genes and DNA among its rows. A total of 700,000 to 900,000 distinct CDR3 sequences appear in this sample, under 35% of them only once. Around 13% of the sample comes from the top ten. According to the study, the label for this sample's treatment or condition signals: in vitro stimulation with specific CMV peptide epitopes to enrich CMV-specific T cells. These TCRs are of unknown antigen specificity. This material consisted of cultured CD8+ T cells from PBMCs, taken from culture after CMV antigen stimulation. The receptors were gathered from a human donor in good health (CMV status not recorded). Some clones in this sample may be carry-over from other donors' samples.

The chain recombines TRBV5-5 with TRBJ2-3; D is uncertain. The germline V gene has CDR1 SGHKS and CDR2 YYEKEE (reference sequence). V shed 0 bases and J shed 4 bases, with 9 bases lying between them. The CDR3 length is 14 residues. CDR3 sequence: CASSLAFLADTQYF. The CDR3 bases are TGTGCCAGCAGCTTGGCCTTTCTGGCAGATACGCAGTATTTT. Looking up the rest from reference TRBV5-5 and TRBJ2-3 gives the full variable domain: DAGVTQSPTHLIKTRGQQVTLRCSPISGHKSVSWYQQVLGQGPQFIFQYYEKEERGRGNFPDRFSARQFPNYSSELNVNALLLGDSALYLCASSLAFLADTQYFGPGTRLTVL.

The V call is TRBV6-2 or TRBV6-3, the J call TRBJ1-5; 10 bases fit TRBD1. The CDR3 runs to 17 residues. CDR1 is MNHEY, CDR2 SVGEGT, per germline. Losses at the gene ends were 4 bases for V and 1 base for J; bases not matched to a gene: 7. The CDR3 bases are TGTGCCAGCAGTTCGCCGGGACAGGGGCTAAGCAATCAGCCCCAGCATTTT. Translating it yields CASSSPGQGLSNQPQHF.

This clonotype turned up a few times. The chain joins TRBV10-3 to TRBJ2-7; TRBD1 agrees at 7 bases. This CDR3 has 14 amino acids. Germline CDR1 ENHRY, CDR2 SYGVKD. After removal of 3 bases from V and 7 bases from J, the junction contained 9 bases not matched to a gene. The CDR3 DNA sequence: TGTGCCATCAGTGATTCGACAGCCAGGGGGGAGCAGTACGTC. This encodes CAISDSTARGEQYV.

In this sample, this clonotype turned up a few times. The gene calls are TRBV6-1 and TRBJ2-1; TRBD1 matches 7 bases. Germline V gene lookup returns CDR1 MNHNS and CDR2 SASEGT. CDR3 size: 16 residues. V shed 6 bases, J shed 1 base, and the junction held 9 bases outside the gene matches. The CDR3 DNA follows: TGTGCCAGCAGCCGATTAGGACAGGTGTCCTACAATGAGCAGTTCTTC. Translation gives CASSRLGQVSYNEQFF.

The chain employs TRBV28 and TRBJ2-5; D gene unclear. CDR3 length equals 15 residues. Germline CDR1 is MDHEN and CDR2 is SYDVKM. V was pared by 2 bases and J by 10 bases, with 20 bases between. The CDR3 DNA is TGTGCCAGCAGTTTAGTGGCTTCTCCAAGAGAAGACCAGTACTTC. Amino acids: CASSLVASPREDQYF.

The CDR3 region has the DNA TGTGCCAGCAGCTTGGACCATCCGGGACAGCTTTTCTATGGCTACACCTTC. It translates to CASSLDHPGQLFYGYTF. The chain carries TRBV5-6 and TRBJ1-2, with 7 bases aligning to TRBD1. V gave up 0 bases and J gave up 4 bases; unmatched junction bases: 12. CDR3 size: 17 residues. Germline V gives CDR1 SGHDT, CDR2 YYEEEE. The whole variable domain, filled in from reference TRBV5-6 and TRBJ1-2, reads DAGVTQSPTHLIKTRGQQVTLRCSPKSGHDTVSWYQQALGQGPQFIFQYYEEEERQRGNFPDRFSGHQFPNYSSELNVNALLLGDSALYLCASSLDHPGQLFYGYTFGSGTRLTVV.

This clonotype was counted many times. This sequence joins TRBV7-2 and TRBJ2-1; TRBD2 aligns across 12 bases. The V segment lost 7 bases and the J segment 6 bases; nucleotides outside the gene matches: 4. CDR3 length equals 14 residues. Germline CDR1 reads SGHTA; CDR2 reads FQGNSA. CDR3 in amino acids: CASTGLAGSNEQFF. CDR3 nucleotide sequence: TGTGCCAGCACCGGACTAGCGGGGTCCAATGAGCAGTTCTTC.

This clonotype has just a few counts. The chain recombines TRBV12-3 or TRBV12-4 with TRBJ1-1; weak D call: TRBD1 (5 bases). The CDR3 covers 14 residues. Trimming removed 2 bases from V and 1 base from J, with 8 bases in between. The CDR3 sequence is CASSLSDRNTEAFF. The CDR3 DNA is TGTGCCAGCAGTTTATCAGACAGGAACACTGAAGCTTTCTTT.

The chain employs TRBV7-6 and TRBJ2-7; 9 bases are shared with TRBD2. Germline-derived CDR1 and CDR2 are SGHVS and FNYEAQ. The V gene end was trimmed by 5 bases and the J gene end by 3 bases; junction bases not matched to a gene: 8. The CDR3 extends over 15 amino acids. This chain's CDR3 is CASSTGASGVYEQYF. DNA of the CDR3: TGTGCCAGCAGCACAGGGGCTAGCGGGGTCTACGAGCAGTACTTC.

This clonotype was detected only a few times. This chain joins TRBV9 and TRBJ2-5; 10 bases align to TRBD2. The germline V gene encodes CDR1 SGDLS and CDR2 YYNGEE. With V trimmed by 4 bases and J by 4 bases, 10 bases remained unmatched. The CDR3 spans 16 residues. The DNA of the CDR3 is TGTGCCAGCAGCAACCCCACCGGGACTAGCGTAGAGACCCAGTACTTC. This encodes CASSNPTGTSVETQYF.

The chain has TRBV4-1 and TRBJ2-1; 7 nucleotides agree with TRBD2. V lost 0 bases to trimming and J lost 2 bases; unmatched junction nucleotides: 1. The CDR3 length is 15 residues. From germline, CDR1 is MGHRA and CDR2 YSYEKL. The CDR3 nucleotides are TGCGCCAGCAGCCAAGAAACTAGCGCCTACAATGAGCAGTTCTTC. Its translation is CASSQETSAYNEQFF.

The rearrangement joins TRBV19 to TRBJ1-1, with 8 bases lining up with TRBD1. The CDR3 has 15 residues. Germline trimming cut 10 bases from V and 5 bases from J; bases unmatched to any gene: 15. CDR1 and CDR2 (germline): LNHDA, SQIVND (reference sequence). CDR3 in amino acids: CATRLSPQGVTEAFF. Here the CDR3 DNA reads TGTGCCACCCGATTAAGCCCACAGGGGGTAACTGAAGCTTTCTTT.

In this sample, this clonotype turned up a few times. V gene TRBV2 combines with J gene TRBJ2-1; maybe TRBD2 (7 bases). Trimming removed 7 bases at V and 1 base at J, with 11 bases between. There are 14 residues in the CDR3. CDR1 and CDR2 from the germline V gene are SNHLY and FYNNEI. CDR3 amino acids: CASKGGSSYNEQFF. DNA of the CDR3: TGTGCCAGCAAGGGGGGGAGTTCCTACAATGAGCAGTTCTTC.

On this clonotype: Relative to the germline gene, one junction end is altered; a read error may explain this. The rearrangement uses TRBV7-7 and TRBJ2-1; TRBD2 matches at 9 bases. Germline CDR1 and CDR2: SSHAT and FNYEAQ (reference sequence). The CDR3 loop spans 16 amino acids. This chain's CDR3 is CASSLGSGGIGNEQFF. CDR3 sequence (DNA): TGTGCTAGCAGCTTAGGAAGCGGGGGGATAGGCAATGAGCAGTTCTTC.

The genes are TRBV5-1 and TRBJ2-5; D remains ambiguous. The V gene lost 4 bases and the J gene lost 2 bases, with 12 bases spanning the gap. The length of the CDR3 is 14 residues. From germline, CDR1 is SGHRS and CDR2 YFSETQ. DNA for the CDR3: TGCGCCAGCAGCCACGGAGAAGGTCAAGAGACCCAGTACTTC. This sequence encodes CASSHGEGQETQYF.

V usage is TRBV2 and J usage is TRBJ1-4, with D hard to call. From germline, CDR1 is SNHLY and CDR2 FYNNEI. The CDR3 spans 15 residues. The V gene lost 3 bases and the J gene lost 5 bases, with 13 bases spanning the gap. As DNA, the CDR3 is TGTGCCAGCAGTGATTCCTTCGGACCCAATGAAAAACTGTTTTTT. This gives the protein CASSDSFGPNEKLFF.

This clonotype was seen ten or more times. The chain has TRBV19 and TRBJ1-1; D might be TRBD1 (5 bases). From germline, CDR1 is LNHDA and CDR2 SQIVND (reference sequence). V was clipped by 7 bases and J by 0 bases, with 15 bases between them. The CDR3 has 15 residues. Here the CDR3 reads CASTLSRVLNTEAFF. DNA for the CDR3: TGTGCCAGTACCCTAAGCAGGGTTCTGAACACTGAAGCTTTCTTT.

This clonotype occurred a few times. This chain joins TRBV29-1 and TRBJ1-2; TRBD1 aligns across 8 bases. Looked up from germline, CDR1 is SQVTM and CDR2 is ANQGSEA. This CDR3 is built from 12 residues. V trimming: 6 bases; J trimming: 2 bases; junction bases outside the gene matches: 2. As DNA, the CDR3 is TGCAGCGTACAGGGGGAGAACTATGGCTACACCTTC. Protein: CSVQGENYGYTF.

This clonotype has a handful of counts. The chain is built from TRBV20-1 and TRBJ1-1; D not certain. The CDR3 is made up of 13 amino acids. Looked up from germline, CDR1 is DFQATT and CDR2 is SNEGSKA (reference sequence). The V and J ends lost 1 base and 5 bases respectively, with 11 bases between them. The CDR3 here is CSARAGRWTEAFF. The CDR3 DNA reads as TGCAGTGCTAGAGCGGGCCGGTGGACTGAAGCTTTCTTT.

This chain links TRBV4-3 with TRBJ2-3; 9 nucleotides match TRBD2. The V and J ends lost 4 bases and 3 bases, in that order; junction bases with no gene match: 8. CDR1 and CDR2 from the germline V gene are LGHNA and YSLEER. The CDR3 is made up of 16 amino acids. The CDR3 is CASSRSAGGGTDTQYF. CDR3 in DNA: TGCGCCAGCAGCCGCTCGGCGGGGGGGGGAACAGATACGCAGTATTTT.

The chain recombines TRBV6-5 with TRBJ2-1; no reliable D call. Trimming pared 0 bases from V and 1 base from J, leaving 7 bases between. The germline gives CDR1 MNHEY, CDR2 SVGAGI. The CDR3 is 15 amino acids. The CDR3 sequence is CASSYSGDSYNEQFF. DNA of the CDR3: TGTGCCAGCAGTTACTCGGGTGATTCCTACAATGAGCAGTTCTTC.

This sequence joins TRBV28 and TRBJ2-7; the D gene is possibly TRBD2 (5 bases). Germline V gene sequence: CDR1 MDHEN, CDR2 SYDVKM. There are 17 residues in the CDR3. Between the trimmed V and J ends, which lost 3 bases and 0 bases, there was a span of 18 bases. The CDR3 DNA reads as TGTGCCAGCAGTTTCTCCCTTCGAATTGGGAGCTCCTACGAGCAGTACGTC. It encodes CASSFSLRIGSSYEQYV.

The rearrangement joins TRBV5-4 to TRBJ2-2; 9 nucleotides align to TRBD1. CDR3 length: 14 amino acids. Germline V CDR1 and CDR2: SGHNT, YYREEE (reference sequence). V gave up 3 bases and J gave up 7 bases; unmatched junction bases: 4. The CDR3 coding sequence is TGTGCCAGCAGCTATACAGGGGGCGTCGGGGAGCTGTTTTTT. Its translation is CASSYTGGVGELFF.

This chain connects TRBV13 to TRBJ2-3; D unresolved. Trimming stripped 5 bases from V and 0 bases from J, with 9 bases between. The CDR3 loop spans 14 amino acids. The germline gives CDR1 PRHDT, CDR2 FYEKMQ (reference sequence). The CDR3 DNA reads as TGTGCCAGCAGCGCCGGGCGTAGCACAGATACGCAGTATTTT. This sequence encodes CASSAGRSTDTQYF.

The V and J genes are TRBV27 and TRBJ1-2, with D uncertain. The V gene's germline CDR1 is MNHEY and CDR2 SMNVEV (reference sequence). The CDR3 runs to 14 residues. The ends were cut back, 6 bases at V and 4 bases at J, with 15 bases in the middle. CDR3 amino acids: CASRPRAAVYGYTF. CDR3 DNA: TGTGCCAGCAGGCCAAGGGCTGCGGTCTATGGCTACACCTTC.

This clonotype has more than one count but fewer than ten. The chain has TRBV9 and TRBJ2-7; D perhaps matches TRBD1 (5 bases). Trimming cost V 4 bases and J 4 bases, with 15 bases left between them. The CDR3 consists of 14 residues. Per germline, CDR1 SGDLS and CDR2 YYNGEE. As DNA, the CDR3 is TGTGCCAGCAGCTCTGATCCCAGGGCTTACGAGCAGTACTTC. Its translation: CASSSDPRAYEQYF.

Many counts were recorded for this clonotype. The chain is built from TRBV18 and TRBJ2-5; the D is unclear. This CDR3 comprises 11 residues. Germline values: CDR1 KGHSH, CDR2 LQKENI. V dropped 8 bases and J dropped 3 bases, with 7 bases sitting between them. The CDR3 protein is CASSPKETQYF. DNA for the CDR3: TGTGCCAGCAGCCCCAAAGAGACCCAGTACTTC.

This clonotype was observed many times. DNA for the CDR3: TGTGCCAGCAGCGAGATCTACGAGCAGTACTTC. As protein: CASSEIYEQYF. V gene TRBV7-2 combines with J gene TRBJ2-7, with D uncertain. The CDR3 covers 11 residues. Trimming shortened V by 5 bases and J by 3 bases, and 5 bases separated the two germline ends. Germline V CDR1 and CDR2: SGHTA, FQGNSA.

This clonotype showed up just a few times. This sequence joins TRBV6-5 and TRBJ1-5; D is ambiguous. From germline, CDR1 is MNHEY and CDR2 SVGAGI. CDR3 length: 14 residues. V was cut by 0 bases and J by 5 bases, with 8 bases left in between. CDR3 in amino acids: CASSYSASYQPQHF. In DNA form, the CDR3 reads TGTGCCAGCAGTTACTCCGCGTCTTATCAGCCCCAGCATTTT.